This is a list of T cell receptor beta chains from one sample in a study of blood T cell repertoires in COVID-19. Clones were sequenced by immunoSEQ multiplex PCR, and TCRdb holds only the in-frame ones, with some missing. The data hold about 160,000 clones, with 82% observed a single time. Input material: PBMCs or T cells enriched from blood (not recorded which). Source of these receptors: a man aged 55 to 70 who had recovered from COVID-19. The conserved cysteine and the conserved F or W are not part of the CDR3 here. The order of the fields is V gene, CDR3 protein.

>TRBV28
ASRPGLAAYEQY
>TRBV19
ASSTLLYNEQF
>TRBV7-2
ASSLVGGGAKNIQY
>TRBV11-2
ASRPRAGSTYEQY
>TRBV5-4
AGRIGGAGTGELF
>TRBV5-1
ASSLDGLYNSPLH
>TRBV10-3
AISATTSHAGEQY
>TRBV28
ASRDDLALEGETQY
>TRBV29-1
SVVGDRAYEQY
>TRBV27
ASSFLGGEETQY
>TRBV5-1
ASSLGGSQGNEQY
>TRBV7-9
ASSLLPGTGGTGELF
>TRBV14
ASSQTQGSNYGYT
>TRBV7-3
ASTAGGPGETQY
>TRBV5-1
ASSLQPGRNTGELF
>TRBV5-1
ASSKRDSLQETQY
>TRBV5-1
ASSLRGMGTDTQY
>TRBV27
ASSFSRLAGGFFIGELF
>TRBV19
ASSIGDSRANYGYT
>TRBV28
ASSFRPGLFREQY
>TRBV7-8
ASSHSSDEQF
>TRBV19
ASSIRSDENLF
>TRBV5-1
ASSGTSGLMTDTQY
>TRBV19
ASSLPAGSSYNEQF
>TRBV27
ASSLYRGGKVQETQY
>TRBV27
ASTFEPPGASSYNEQF
>TRBV28
ASSLWITGKFYNEQF
>TRBV29-1
SVQPGQGFQETQY
>TRBV18
ASSLQQGATDTQY
>TRBV10-3
AISDPKGILGEKLF
>TRBV11-2
ASSFWGGRETQY
>TRBV12-5
ASGSPNDSSSYNEQF
>TRBV24-1
ATSDRGVRGYT
>TRBV7-9
ASSLQSGAYNEQF
>TRBV28
ASSSGGPLIWGETQY
>TRBV5-4
ASSLVAGGGQTQY
>TRBV7-3
ASSSGAQGGQETQY
>TRBV5-5
ASSLETGGAF
>TRBV7-2
ASTLSNTNYGYT
>TRBV5-4
ASSLGGGSRETQY
>TRBV7-2
ASSSRLAGGLYEQY
>TRBV28
ASSFGTGSNQPQH
>TRBV19
ASRRQVDGYT
>TRBV27
ASRTSAGQGYNSPLH
>TRBV27
ASSPRGPKYERERTYEQY
>TRBV5-1
ASSLEVTGISDNEQF
>TRBV12-3/TRBV12-4
ASSLGALEAF
>TRBV3-1/TRBV3-2
ASSRRGPTSTQY
>TRBV11-2
ASSIQGATGELF
>TRBV4-1
ASSPFSLRDTLNTEAF
>TRBV19
ATQQELGEKLF
>TRBV5-4
ASSLGQVPTHEQY
>TRBV28
ASSSEQGPNYGYT
>TRBV5-1
ASSWKDAGTEQF
>TRBV5-6
ASSLAGTGVITEAF
>TRBV2
ASSEARQSEKLF
>TRBV4-1
ASSQAMGGSSFNSPLH
>TRBV6-1
ASSEIELSTGELF
>TRBV6-1
ASSEFGATSSPLH
>TRBV5-1
ASSPLVSGELF